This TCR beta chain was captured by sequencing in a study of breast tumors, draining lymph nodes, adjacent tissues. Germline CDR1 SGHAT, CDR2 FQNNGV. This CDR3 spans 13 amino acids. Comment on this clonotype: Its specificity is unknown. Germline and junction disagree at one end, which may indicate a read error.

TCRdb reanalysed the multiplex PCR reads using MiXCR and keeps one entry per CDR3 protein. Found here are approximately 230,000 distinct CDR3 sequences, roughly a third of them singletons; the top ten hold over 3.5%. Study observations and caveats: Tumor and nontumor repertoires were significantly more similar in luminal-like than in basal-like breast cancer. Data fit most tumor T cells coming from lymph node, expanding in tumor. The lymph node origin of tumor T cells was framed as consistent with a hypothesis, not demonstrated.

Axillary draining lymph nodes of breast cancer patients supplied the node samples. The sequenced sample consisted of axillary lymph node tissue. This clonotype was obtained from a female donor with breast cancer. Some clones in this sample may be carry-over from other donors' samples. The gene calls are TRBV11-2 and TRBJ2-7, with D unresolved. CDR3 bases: TGTGCCAGCAGCTTAGGCGGTTCCTCCGAGCAGTACTTC. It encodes CASSLGGSSEQYF.